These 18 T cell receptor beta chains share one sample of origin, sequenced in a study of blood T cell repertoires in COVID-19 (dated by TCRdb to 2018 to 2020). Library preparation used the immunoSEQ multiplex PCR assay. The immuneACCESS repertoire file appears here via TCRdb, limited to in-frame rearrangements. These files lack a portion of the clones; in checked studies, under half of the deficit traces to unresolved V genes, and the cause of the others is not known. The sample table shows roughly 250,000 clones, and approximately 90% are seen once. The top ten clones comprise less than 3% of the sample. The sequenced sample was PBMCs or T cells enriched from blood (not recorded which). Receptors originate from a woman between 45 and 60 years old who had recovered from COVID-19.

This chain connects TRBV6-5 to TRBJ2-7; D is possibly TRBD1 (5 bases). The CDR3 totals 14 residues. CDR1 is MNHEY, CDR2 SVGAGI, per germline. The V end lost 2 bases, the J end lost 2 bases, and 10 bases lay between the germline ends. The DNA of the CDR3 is TGTGCCAGCAGTTACAGCCAGGGCGCCTACGAGCAGTACTTC. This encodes CASSYSQGAYEQYF.

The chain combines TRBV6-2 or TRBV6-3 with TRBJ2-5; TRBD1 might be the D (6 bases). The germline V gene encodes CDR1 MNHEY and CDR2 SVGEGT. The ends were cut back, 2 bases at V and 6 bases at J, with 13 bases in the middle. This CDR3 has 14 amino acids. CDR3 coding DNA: TGTGCCAGCAGTTACGGGGGCAGTCGAAAGACCCAGTACTTC. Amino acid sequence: CASSYGGSRKTQYF.

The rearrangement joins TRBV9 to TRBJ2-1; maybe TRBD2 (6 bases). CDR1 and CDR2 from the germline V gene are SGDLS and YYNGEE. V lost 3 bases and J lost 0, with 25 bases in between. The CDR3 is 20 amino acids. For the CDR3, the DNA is TGTGCCAGCAGCGCCTCCCTTCTAGCGCGGGATGGTAGCTCCTACAATGAGCAGTTCTTC. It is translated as CASSASLLARDGSSYNEQFF.

CDR3 sequence reads: CASSLPKTPSVGGPTYEQYF. The CDR3 region has the DNA TGTGCCAGCAGTTTACCGAAAACCCCTTCAGTGGGAGGCCCCACCTACGAGCAGTACTTC. This sequence joins TRBV28 and TRBJ2-7; D is perhaps TRBD2 (6 bases). This CDR3 is 20 amino acids long. Between the trimmed V and J ends, which lost 2 bases and 2 bases, there was a span of 28 bases. Germline V gives CDR1 MDHEN, CDR2 SYDVKM.

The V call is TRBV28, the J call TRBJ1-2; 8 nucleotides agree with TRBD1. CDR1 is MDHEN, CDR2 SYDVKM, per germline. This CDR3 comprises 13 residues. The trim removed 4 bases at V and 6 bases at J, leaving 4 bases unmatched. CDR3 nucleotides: TGTGCCAGCAGTTGGCAGGGGGCGCATGGCTACACCTTC. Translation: CASSWQGAHGYTF.

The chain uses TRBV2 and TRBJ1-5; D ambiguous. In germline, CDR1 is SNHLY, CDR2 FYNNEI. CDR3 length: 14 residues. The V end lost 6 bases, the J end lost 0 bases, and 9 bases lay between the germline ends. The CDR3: CASSDRSSNQPQHF. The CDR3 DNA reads TGTGCCAGCAGCGATCGGAGTAGCAATCAGCCCCAGCATTTT.

CDR3 sequence (DNA): TGTGCCAGCAGTGAGCGACGGACAGGCTATGGCTACACCTTC. The encoded protein is CASSERRTGYGYTF. The rearrangement uses TRBV25-1 and TRBJ1-2; 7 bases line up with TRBD1. With V trimmed by 3 bases and J by 4 bases, 5 bases remained unmatched. This CDR3 is built from 14 residues. From germline, CDR1 is MGHDK and CDR2 SYGVNS.

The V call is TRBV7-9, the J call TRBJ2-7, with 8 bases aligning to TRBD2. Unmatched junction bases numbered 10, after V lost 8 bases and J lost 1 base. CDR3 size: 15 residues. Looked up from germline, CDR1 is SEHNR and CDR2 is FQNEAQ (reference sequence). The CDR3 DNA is TGTGCCAGCGGGGCGGGGGGCGGAGGGTCCTACGAGCAGTACTTC. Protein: CASGAGGGGSYEQYF.

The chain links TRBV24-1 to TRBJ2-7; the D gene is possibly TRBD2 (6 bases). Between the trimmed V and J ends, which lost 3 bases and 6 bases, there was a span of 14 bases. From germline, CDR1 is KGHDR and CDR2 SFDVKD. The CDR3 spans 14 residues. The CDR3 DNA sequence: TGTGCCACCAGTGATGGAGGGAGCCTACCCGAGCAGTACTTC. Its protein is CATSDGGSLPEQYF.

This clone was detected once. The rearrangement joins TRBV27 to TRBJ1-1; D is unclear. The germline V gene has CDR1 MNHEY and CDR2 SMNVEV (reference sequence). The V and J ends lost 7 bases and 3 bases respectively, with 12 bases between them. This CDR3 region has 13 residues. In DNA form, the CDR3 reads TGTGCCAGCACCGAGCCTTTTGACACTGAAGCTTTCTTT. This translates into CASTEPFDTEAFF.

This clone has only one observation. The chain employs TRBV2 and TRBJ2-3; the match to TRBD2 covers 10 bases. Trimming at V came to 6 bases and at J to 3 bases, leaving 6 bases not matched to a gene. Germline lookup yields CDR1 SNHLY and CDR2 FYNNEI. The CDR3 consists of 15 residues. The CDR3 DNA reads TGTGCCAGCAGACGAGGGACTAGCGAAACAGATACGCAGTATTTT. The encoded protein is CASRRGTSETDTQYF.

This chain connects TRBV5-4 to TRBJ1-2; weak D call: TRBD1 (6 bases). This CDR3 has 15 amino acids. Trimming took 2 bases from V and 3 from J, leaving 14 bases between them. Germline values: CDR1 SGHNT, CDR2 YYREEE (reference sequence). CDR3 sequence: CASSLRQELYYGYTF. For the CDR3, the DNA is TGTGCCAGCAGCTTAAGACAGGAGCTTTACTATGGCTACACCTTC.

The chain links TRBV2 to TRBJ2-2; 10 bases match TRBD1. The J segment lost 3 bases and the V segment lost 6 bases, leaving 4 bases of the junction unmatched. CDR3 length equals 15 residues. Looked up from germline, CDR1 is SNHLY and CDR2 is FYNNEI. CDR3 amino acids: CASRTGTGDTGELFF. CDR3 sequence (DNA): TGTGCCAGCAGAACCGGGACAGGGGACACCGGGGAGCTGTTTTTT.

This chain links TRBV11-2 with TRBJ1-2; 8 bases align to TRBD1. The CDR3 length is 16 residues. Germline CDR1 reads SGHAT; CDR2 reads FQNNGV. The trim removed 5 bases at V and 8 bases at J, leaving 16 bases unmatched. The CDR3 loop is CASSARDRRTGVGYTF. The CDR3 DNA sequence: TGTGCCAGCAGCGCCCGGGACAGGAGGACCGGAGTGGGCTACACCTTC. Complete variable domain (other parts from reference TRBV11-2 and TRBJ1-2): EAGVAQSPRYKIIEKRQSVAFWCNPISGHATLYWYQQILGQGPKLLIQFQNNGVVDDSQLPKDRFSAERLKGVDSTLKIQPAKLEDSAVYLCASSARDRRTGVGYTFGSGTRLTVV.

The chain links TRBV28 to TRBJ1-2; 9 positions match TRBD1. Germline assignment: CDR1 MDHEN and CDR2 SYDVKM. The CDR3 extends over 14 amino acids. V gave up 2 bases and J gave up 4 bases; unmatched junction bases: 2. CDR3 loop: CASSLADRGYGYTF. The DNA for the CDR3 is TGTGCCAGCAGTTTAGCGGACAGGGGCTATGGCTACACCTTC.

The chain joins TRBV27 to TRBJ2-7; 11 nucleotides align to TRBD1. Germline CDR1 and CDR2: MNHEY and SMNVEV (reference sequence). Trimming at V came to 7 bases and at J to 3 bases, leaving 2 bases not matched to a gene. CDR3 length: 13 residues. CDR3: CASTGTGGYEQYF. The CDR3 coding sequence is TGTGCCAGCACAGGGACAGGGGGCTACGAGCAGTACTTC.

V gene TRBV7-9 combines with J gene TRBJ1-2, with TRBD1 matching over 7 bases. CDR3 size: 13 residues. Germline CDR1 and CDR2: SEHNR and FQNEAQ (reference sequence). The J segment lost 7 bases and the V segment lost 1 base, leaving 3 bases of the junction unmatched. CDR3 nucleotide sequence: TGTGCCAGCAGCTTAGGACAGGGATTTGGCTACACCTTC. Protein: CASSLGQGFGYTF.

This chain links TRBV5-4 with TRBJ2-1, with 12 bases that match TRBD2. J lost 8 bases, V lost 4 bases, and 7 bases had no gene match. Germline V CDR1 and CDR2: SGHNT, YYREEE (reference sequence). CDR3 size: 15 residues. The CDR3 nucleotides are TGTGCCAGCAGCGGGCTAGCGGGAGGGCCCTATGAGCAGTTCTTC. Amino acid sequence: CASSGLAGGPYEQFF.